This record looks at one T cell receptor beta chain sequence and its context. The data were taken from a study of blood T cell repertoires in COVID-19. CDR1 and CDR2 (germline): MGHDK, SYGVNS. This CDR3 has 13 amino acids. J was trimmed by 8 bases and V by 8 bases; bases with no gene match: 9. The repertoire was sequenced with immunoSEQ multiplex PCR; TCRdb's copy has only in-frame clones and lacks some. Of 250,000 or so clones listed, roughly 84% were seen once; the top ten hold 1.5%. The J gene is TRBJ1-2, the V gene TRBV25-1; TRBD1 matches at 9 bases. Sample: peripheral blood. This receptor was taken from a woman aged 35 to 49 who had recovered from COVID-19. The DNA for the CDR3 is TGTGCCAGCGGTCTACAGGGGGCAGGCGGCTACACCTTC. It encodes CASGLQGAGGYTF.